This T cell receptor beta chain was sequenced for a study of OX40 agonist ivuxolimab in advanced cancers. Regarding the study as a whole: What antigens the expanded peripheral T cells recognized was never established. It was also the case that some nonresponders had low normalized T-cell clonal expansion.

Produced via immunoSEQ multiplex PCR; TCRdb's table is partial and in-frame only. The sample contains roughly 70,000 clones, around 85% of which appear only once. Turning to this clone: Its antigen is not identified.

V shed 4 bases, J shed 2 bases, and the junction held 7 bases outside the gene matches. Germline loops: CDR1 GTSNPN, CDR2 SVGIG (reference sequence). The CDR3 is 14 amino acids. The sample was CD4+ or CD8+ T cells sorted from blood, taken in a trial of the OX40 agonist ivuxolimab. The J gene is TRBJ2-7, the V gene TRBV30; 8 nucleotides align to TRBD1. The TCR comes from an adult with an advanced solid tumor such as melanoma, head and neck, liver or kidney cancer. The CDR3 loop is CAWTLVQGAYEQYF. For the CDR3, the DNA is TGTGCCTGGACCCTAGTACAGGGGGCCTACGAGCAGTACTTC.